Shown below are 4 T cell receptor beta chains from a single sample sequenced in a study of blood T cell repertoires in COVID-19. Repertoires were generated with immunoSEQ multiplex PCR, while TCRdb's copy carries only in-frame clones and drops some. The top ten hold under 4% of the sample, which has 150,000 to 200,000 clones, around 85% seen once. Sequencing used peripheral blood. All receptors come from a human donor with acute or convalescent COVID-19. The donor label of this sample is uncertain.

Details on this clone: At the DNA level, this CDR3 is encoded by other sequences in the same sample as well. V usage is TRBV6-5 and J usage is TRBJ1-2; the D is unclear. CDR3 length: 12 residues. Germline V gives CDR1 MNHEY, CDR2 SVGAGI. V shed 0 bases and J shed 8 bases, with 7 bases lying between them. The CDR3 loop reads CASSYSGGGYTF. The CDR3 nucleotides are TGTGCCAGCAGTTACTCAGGCGGAGGCTACACCTTC.

This clone has just one count. The chain is built from TRBV6-5 and TRBJ2-1; 9 bases map to TRBD1. The length of the CDR3 is 16 residues. With V trimmed by 0 bases and J by 4 bases, 4 bases remained unmatched. Looked up from germline, CDR1 is MNHEY and CDR2 is SVGAGI. In DNA form, the CDR3 reads TGTGCCAGCAGTTACTCTACAGGGGGCCTTTACAATGAGCAGTTCTTC. This codes for CASSYSTGGLYNEQFF.

The chain combines TRBV12-5 with TRBJ1-1; 8 positions agree with TRBD1. The V and J ends lost 6 bases and 7 bases, in that order; junction bases with no gene match: 10. There are 14 residues in the CDR3. Germline CDR1 reads LGHNT; CDR2 reads FRNRAP. CDR3 in amino acids: CASGPHGQGDEAFF. The CDR3 DNA is TGTGCTAGTGGCCCCCACGGACAGGGCGATGAAGCTTTCTTT.

This chain uses TRBV12-3 or TRBV12-4 with TRBJ1-1, with no clear D. V was clipped by 3 bases and J by 8 bases, with 10 bases between them. The CDR3 length is 12 residues. CDR3 protein: CASSFGESEAFF. CDR3 nucleotides: TGTGCCAGCAGTTTTGGGGAGTCCGAAGCTTTCTTT.